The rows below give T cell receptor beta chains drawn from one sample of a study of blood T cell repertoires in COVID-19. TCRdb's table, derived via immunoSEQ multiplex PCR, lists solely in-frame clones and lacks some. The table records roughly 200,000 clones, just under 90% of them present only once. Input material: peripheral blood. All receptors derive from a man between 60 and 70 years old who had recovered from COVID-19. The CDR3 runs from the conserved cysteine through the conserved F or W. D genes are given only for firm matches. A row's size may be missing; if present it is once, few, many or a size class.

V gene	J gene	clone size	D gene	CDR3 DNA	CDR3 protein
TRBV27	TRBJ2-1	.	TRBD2	TGTGCCAGCAGGGGAGCCTGGGGCGGGGGGCCTGAGCAGTTCTTC	CASRGAWGGGPEQFF
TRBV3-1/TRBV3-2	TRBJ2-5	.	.	TGTGCCAGCAGCCCCACTGGAGGCGAGACCCAGTACTTC	CASSPTGGETQYF
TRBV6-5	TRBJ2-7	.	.	TGTGCCAGCACTCTCGGGGGTCCCTACGAGCAGTACTTC	CASTLGGPYEQYF
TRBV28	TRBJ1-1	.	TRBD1	TGTGCCAGCACGAGGGACAGGGTCACTGAAGCTTTCTTT	CASTRDRVTEAFF
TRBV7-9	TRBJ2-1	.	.	TGTGCCAGCAGCTTAGACACCCTCAATGAGCAGTTCTTC	CASSLDTLNEQFF
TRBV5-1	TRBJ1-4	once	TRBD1	TGCGCCAGCAGCCGTGACAGGGGGCAGACTAATGAAAAACTGTTTTTT	CASSRDRGQTNEKLFF
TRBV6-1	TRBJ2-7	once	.	TGTGCCAGCAGTGAAGCCTCTTGGCAGTACTTC	CASSEASWQYF
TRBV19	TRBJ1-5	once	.	TGTGCCAGTCGCCCGTGGGAGAGGGACTACAATCAGCCCCAGCATTTT	CASRPWERDYNQPQHF
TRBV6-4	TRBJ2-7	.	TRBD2	TGTGCCAGCCGGATGGCGGGAGAGGGGTCCTACGAGCAGTACTTC	CASRMAGEGSYEQYF
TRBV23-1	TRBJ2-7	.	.	TGCGCCAGGAGAGGGCAGTGCGATTTCTACGAGCAGTACTTC	CARRGQCDFYEQYF
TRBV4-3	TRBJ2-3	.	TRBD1	TGCGCCAGCAGCCAAGCGGACAGGGGGCTGGGAGATACGCAGTATTTT	CASSQADRGLGDTQYF
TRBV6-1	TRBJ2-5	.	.	TGTGCCAGCAGTGAAGGTACAGTCCAAGAGACCCAGTACTTC	CASSEGTVQETQYF
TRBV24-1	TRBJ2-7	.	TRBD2	TGTGCCACCAGTGATCGGGGGGGAAACGACGAGCAGTACTTC	CATSDRGGNDEQYF